The clone carrying this TCR beta chain appeared a few times. The sample belongs to a study of blood T cell repertoires in COVID-19. Overall study context: Samples taken during acute and convalescent COVID-19 were collected in the United States, Italy and Spain. T cells, B-cell-depleted T cells, or PBMCs supplied cDNA or gDNA.

Original handling: Amplifying reference gene primers gave estimates of nucleated cell counts. Some clones are missing from TCRdb's copy, which holds only in-frame ones; the method was immunoSEQ multiplex PCR. V, J and clone size are taken as reported in that table, and D and trimming were inferred from the DNA itself. This sample has about 190,000 clones; about 88% occur once, and the top ten carry under 15%. CDR3 length: 15 residues. CDR1 is SEHNR and CDR2 is FQNEAQ in the germline V gene (reference sequence). Trimming cost V 5 bases and J 5 bases; bases outside gene matches: 11. This chain joins TRBV7-9 and TRBJ2-5; 7 nucleotides match TRBD1. The sequenced sample was peripheral blood. This clonotype originated in a man younger than 40 with active or convalescent COVID-19. CDR3 bases: TGTGCCAGCAGCAGGGCAAGGGGGCTGTATGAGACCCAGTACTTC. Amino acid sequence: CASSRARGLYETQYF.